A selection of T cell receptor beta chains follows, all from one sample in a study of PD-1 blockade in classical Hodgkin lymphoma. Assay used: immunoSEQ multiplex PCR; TCRdb lists only in-frame clones, some missing. The sample lists around 17,000 clones, less than 70% occurring once. The specimen was peripheral blood mononuclear cells (PBMCs), collected before the fourth cycle of nivolumab. Receptors were obtained from a human donor with classical Hodgkin lymphoma. Each CDR3 is given with its conserved first and last residue. D genes are given only for firm matches. Size values are once, few and many counts, or a class for expanded clones, and some rows have none.

size,J,V,D,DNA,CDR3
.,TRBJ2-3,TRBV27,.,TGTGCCAGCAGTTTCTACAGGGACGTCACAGATACGCAGTATTTT,CASSFYRDVTDTQYF
.,TRBJ2-7,TRBV14,.,TGTGCCAGCAGCCAAGACGGATTGGCCCGGGATAGAGGCTACGAGCAGTACTTC,CASSQDGLARDRGYEQYF
.,TRBJ2-7,TRBV28,TRBD1,TGTGCCAGCAGTTCCGGGACAGGGTTTTCCTACGAGCAGTACTTC,CASSSGTGFSYEQYF
.,TRBJ2-3,TRBV9,TRBD2,TGTGCCAGCAGCCCTCGGACTAGCGGGACCGCAGATACGCAGTATTTT,CASSPRTSGTADTQYF
.,TRBJ1-5,TRBV18,.,TGTGCCAGCTCACCATATGCTCCCGTTAGCAATCAGCCCCAGCATTTT,CASSPYAPVSNQPQHF
.,TRBJ1-1,TRBV23-1,TRBD1,TGCGCCAGCAACAGGGGGCAAGACACTGAAGCTTTCTTT,CASNRGQDTEAFF
.,TRBJ1-5,TRBV21-1,.,TGTGCCAGCAGCAAACAGCCCCGGGGCGCTAGCAATCAGCCCCAGCATTTT,CASSKQPRGASNQPQHF
large,TRBJ1-4,TRBV27,.,TGTGCCAGCAGTTTGGAGGAGGCGGACAGTAATGAAAAACTGTTTTTT,CASSLEEADSNEKLFF
.,TRBJ2-1,TRBV11-3,.,TGTGCCAGCAGCTTACCCAGGGACAATGAGCAGTTCTTC,CASSLPRDNEQFF
.,TRBJ2-1,TRBV4-1,TRBD1,TGCGCCAGCAGCCAAGATCAGGGACAGGGTCACAATGAGCAGTTCTTC,CASSQDQGQGHNEQFF
once,TRBJ2-3,TRBV5-1,TRBD1,TGCGCCAGCAGCCCGACTCCGGGACAGGGGATTAGCACAGATACGCAGTATTTT,CASSPTPGQGISTDTQYF
.,TRBJ2-1,TRBV10-3,TRBD1,TGTGCCGTCAGTGACAGGGACCAATCCTACAATGAGCAGTTCTTC,CAVSDRDQSYNEQFF
.,TRBJ2-1,TRBV5-1,.,TGCGCCAGCAGCTTGGTGTCAAGGTATAGCGTGGATGCTTATAATGAGCAGTTCTTC,CASSLVSRYSVDAYNEQFF
few,TRBJ2-7,TRBV7-6,.,TGTGCCAGCAGCTTGGGTGGGGGAACCTCCTACGAGCAGTACTTC,CASSLGGGTSYEQYF
.,TRBJ2-7,TRBV5-1,.,TGCGCCAGCAGCTCCTCCGGGGCCCGACCCTACGAGCAGTACTTC,CASSSSGARPYEQYF
medium-sized,TRBJ2-1,TRBV2,.,TGTGCCAGCAGTGACGGACAGTATGAGCAGTTCTTC,CASSDGQYEQFF
.,TRBJ2-7,TRBV4-1,TRBD1,TGCGCCAGCAGCCAAGAGGGACAGGGGGCCTACGAGCAGTACTTC,CASSQEGQGAYEQYF